This T cell receptor (beta chain) was identified during a study of sequential checkpoint blockade in melanoma. About the research overall: First-line arms were nivolumab then ipilimumab, or the reverse, randomized 1:1.

Stated treatment: randomized to nivolumab then ipilimumab (arm A) or the reverse (arm B). No patient had prior DNA-damaging chemotherapy. PBMC sorting kept live CD3+CD8+ cells without CD19 or CD56. The CDR3 covers 17 residues. Deletions cut 0 bases from V and 5 bases from J, with 19 bases between. The germline V gene encodes CDR1 MGHRA and CDR2 YSYEKL. Data came from immunoSEQ multiplex PCR; TCRdb stores just in-frame clones and leaves some out. The sample lists over 30,000 clones; approximately 84% were seen once. This specimen was CD8+ T cells sorted from blood (inferred from file names), taken from a patient given nivolumab and ipilimumab in sequence. The rearrangement joins TRBV4-1 to TRBJ2-5, with no clear D. This TCR was sampled from a human donor with melanoma. DNA of the CDR3: TGCGCCAGCAGCCAAGAAGTGACGACCACCACCAGGGAGACCCAGTACTTC. It specifies CASSQEVTTTTRETQYF.